A single sample is the source of the 14 T cell receptor beta chains below, sequenced in a study of blood T cells in healthy people across ages. A sample-barcoded 5' primer and a J-beta primer mix were used in a second PCR of roughly 7 to 11 cycles. TCRdb redid the calling of the 5' RACE reads with MiXCR, one entry per CDR3 protein. The table has 1.5 million to 2 million distinct CDR3 sequences, around 35% seen once; the top ten hold approximately 10%. Sequencing used blood. The receptors were sampled from a woman in her 30s in good health.

This clonotype was detected only a few times. The V call is TRBV18, the J call TRBJ2-1, with TRBD1 identical over 10 bases. The CDR3 consists of 14 residues. V was clipped by 3 bases and J by 8 bases; unmatched bases: 4. Looked up from germline, CDR1 is KGHSH and CDR2 is LQKENI. CDR3 in DNA: TGTGCCAGCTCACCCGGACAGGGGGGAGATGAGCAGTTCTTC. Translating gives CASSPGQGGDEQFF.

This clonotype occurred a few times. The chain has TRBV21-1 and TRBJ1-1; the table's D call, TRBD1, has no DNA check behind it. TRBV21-1 is designated a pseudogene. CDR3 length: 15 residues. CDR3 protein: CASSKPRDSYTEAFF. The DNA for the CDR3 is TGTGCCAGCAGCAAACCGCGGGACAGTTACACTGAAGCTTTCTTT.

This clonotype was seen only a few times. The chain carries TRBV12-3 or TRBV12-4 and TRBJ1-2; D gene uncertain. The CDR3 runs 15 residues. Trimming pared 7 bases from V and 0 bases from J, leaving 15 bases between. The CDR3 DNA reads TGTGCCAGCACCCCCTCACTAAGACCTAACTATGGCTACACCTTC. This codes for CASTPSLRPNYGYTF.

V and J are TRBV20-1 and TRBJ2-5, with TRBD2 matching 12 bases. Germline-derived CDR1 and CDR2 are DFQATT and SNEGSKA (reference sequence). The CDR3 is 16 amino acids. V gave up 2 bases and J gave up 5 bases; unmatched junction bases: 9. For the CDR3, the DNA is TGCAGTGCTAGATCCATGACTAGCGGGAGTCAGGAGACCCAGTACTTC. Its translation: CSARSMTSGSQETQYF.

In the case of this clonotype: The junction departs from germline at one end; a sequencing error may be responsible. The rearrangement joins TRBV6-6 to TRBJ1-1; no reliable D call. The germline CDR1 and CDR2 sequences are MNHNY and SVGAGI (reference sequence). The CDR3 has 13 amino acids. The CDR3 DNA follows: TGTGCCGGCAGTTCCCCCCTCGACACTGAAGCTTTCTTT. It yields the protein CAGSSPLDTEAFF.

CDR3 coding DNA: TGTGCCAGCAGCTTAAGGGTGACAGGGTTCGGGATCGAGCAGTACTTC. It translates to CASSLRVTGFGIEQYF. The chain employs TRBV7-8 and TRBJ2-7, with 7 bases matching TRBD1. V lost 2 bases to trimming and J lost 6 bases; unmatched junction nucleotides: 13. The CDR3 is 16 amino acids. Germline CDR1 reads SGHVS; CDR2 reads FQNEAQ. The full variable domain, with the rest looked up from reference TRBV7-8 and TRBJ2-7, is GAGVSQSPRYKVAKRGQDVALRCDPISGHVSLFWYQQALGQGPEFLTYFQNEAQLDKSGLPSDRFFAERPEGSVSTLKIQRTQQEDSAVYLCASSLRVTGFGIEQYFGPGTRLTVT.

This clonotype appeared many times. The chain has TRBV7-8 and TRBJ2-3; a possible D gene is TRBD2 (6 bases). The CDR3 loop spans 16 amino acids. CDR1 is SGHVS and CDR2 is FQNEAQ in the germline V gene. The V end lost 4 bases, the J end lost 5 bases, and 19 bases lay between the germline ends. The CDR3, as DNA: TGTGCCAGCAGCTCTAGCGCCAGGATTTCGGGAGATACGCAGTATTTT. This codes for CASSSSARISGDTQYF.

The J gene is TRBJ2-2, the V gene TRBV3-1; no reliable D call. V lost 4 bases and J 1 base, leaving 10 bases between the germline ends. Germline V CDR1 and CDR2: LGHDT, YNNKEL (reference sequence). The CDR3 length is 15 residues. For the CDR3, the DNA is TGTGCCAGCAGCCGAGCAACCGTGAACACCGGGGAGCTGTTTTTT. Translated, it gives CASSRATVNTGELFF.

This clonotype was seen a few times. This sequence joins TRBV20-1 and TRBJ2-3, with 16 bases that match TRBD2. The V gene end was trimmed by 0 bases and the J gene end by 2 bases; junction bases not matched to a gene: 5. Per the germline V gene, CDR1 is DFQATT and CDR2 is SNEGSKA (reference sequence). This CDR3 spans 18 amino acids. CDR3 bases: TGCAGTGCTAGAGAGGGACTAGCGGGGGGGCGATTCACAGATACGCAGTATTTT. Its translation: CSAREGLAGGRFTDTQYF.

This clonotype was seen only a few times. J is TRBJ1-2 and V is TRBV10-3, with 7 bases lining up with TRBD1. CDR3 length: 14 residues. Germline loops: CDR1 ENHRY, CDR2 SYGVKD. V lost 5 bases and J lost 4; bases outside the gene matches: 7. CDR3 nucleotides: TGTGCCATCAGTAAAGGGGGACAGACCTATGGCTACACCTTC. Amino acid sequence: CAISKGGQTYGYTF.

This clonotype was seen only a few times. The V call is TRBV12-3 or TRBV12-4, the J call TRBJ2-1, with 10 bases fitting TRBD2. The CDR3 runs to 15 residues. Germline trimming cut 6 bases from V and 6 bases from J; bases unmatched to any gene: 8. Written as DNA, the CDR3 is TGTGCCAGCAGCCGGGCTAGCGGGAGAGGCAATGAGCAGTTCTTC. Translation gives CASSRASGRGNEQFF.

This clonotype has only a few counts. The chain combines TRBV20-1 with TRBJ2-7; D not resolved. Germline V gene sequence: CDR1 DFQATT, CDR2 SNEGSKA (reference sequence). The CDR3 sequence is 13 residues long. The germline V and J ends were trimmed by 3 bases and 2 bases, with 11 bases remaining between them. CDR3 DNA: TGCAGTGCTAGTCTAGGAGTTCCCTACGAGCAGTACTTC. Its protein product is CSASLGVPYEQYF.

The genes are TRBV2 and TRBJ2-7, with no clear D. Germline V lookup: CDR1 SNHLY, CDR2 FYNNEI. The V and J ends lost 6 bases and 6 bases respectively, with 12 bases between them. The CDR3 is 12 amino acids. In nucleotides, the CDR3 is TGTGCCAGCAGCCTCGGCATCGGCGAGCAGTACTTC. Its translation is CASSLGIGEQYF.

CDR3: CSEKRGVNNEQFF. The CDR3 DNA is TGCAGTGAAAAGCGAGGAGTGAATAATGAGCAGTTCTTC. The chain employs TRBV20-1 and TRBJ2-1, with D unresolved. This CDR3 region has 13 residues. V was trimmed by 7 bases and J by 7 bases, leaving 17 bases between them. CDR1 and CDR2 (germline): DFQATT, SNEGSKA (reference sequence).